Listed here are 22 T cell receptor beta chains from one sample, sequenced in a study of cytomegalovirus exposure and HLA in healthy donors. The PCR made use of 60 Vbeta and 13 Jbeta primers. TCRdb keeps only in-frame clones here, not all; method: immunoSEQ multiplex PCR. The sample yields around 160,000 clones, approximately 73% seen once. Sequencing used PBMCs. The receptor set was obtained from a man aged 50-60 years in good health and CMV-seronegative.

This chain uses TRBV19 with TRBJ2-7, with TRBD1 as a possible D gene (6 bases). CDR1 LNHDA and CDR2 SQIVND come from the germline V gene (reference sequence). This CDR3 region has 16 residues. Trimming took off 5 bases at V and 2 bases at J, with 19 bases between the two ends. CDR3 sequence: CASSQGRLTQPYEQYF. CDR3 bases: TGTGCCAGTAGTCAGGGGAGACTCACCCAGCCCTACGAGCAGTACTTC.

CDR3 sequence reads: CASSEGGLAAIEQFF. CDR3 sequence (DNA): TGTGCCAGCAGTGAAGGGGGACTAGCGGCCATTGAGCAGTTCTTC. The chain uses TRBV2 and TRBJ2-1; 11 bases agree with TRBD2. Losses at the gene ends were 1 base for V and 9 bases for J; bases not matched to a gene: 5. CDR1 and CDR2 (germline): SNHLY, FYNNEI. The CDR3 totals 15 residues.

The CDR3 is CASSRTGDGEKLFF. For the CDR3, the DNA is TGCGCCAGCAGCCGGACAGGGGATGGGGAAAAACTGTTTTTT. The V gene is TRBV5-1, the J gene TRBJ1-4; 9 nucleotides agree with TRBD1. The CDR3 sequence is 14 residues long. Germline lookup yields CDR1 SGHRS and CDR2 YFSETQ. With V trimmed by 4 bases and J by 8 bases, 6 bases remained unmatched. The full variable domain, completed using reference TRBV5-1 and TRBJ1-4, is KAGVTQTPRYLIKTRGQQVTLSCSPISGHRSVSWYQQTPGQGLQFLFEYFSETQRNKGNFPGRFSGRQFSNSRSEMNVSTLELGDSALYLCASSRTGDGEKLFFGSGTQLSVL.

The V gene is TRBV28, the J gene TRBJ1-6; 7 bases are a match to TRBD1. The CDR3 runs to 16 residues. V lost 4 bases, J lost 7 bases, and 10 bases stayed unmatched. The V gene's germline CDR1 is MDHEN and CDR2 SYDVKM. Written as DNA, the CDR3 is TGTGCCAGCAGTTCCCCTCTGACAGGGAAAAATTCACCCCTCCACTTT. This encodes CASSSPLTGKNSPLHF.

The chain combines TRBV7-2 with TRBJ2-2; the D is unclear. This CDR3 region has 11 residues. Germline CDR1 SGHTA, CDR2 FQGNSA. V dropped 7 bases and J dropped 6 bases, with 6 bases sitting between them. The CDR3 nucleotides read TGTGCCAGCACCGAGTCCGGGGAGCTGTTTTTT. It yields the protein CASTESGELFF.

This sequence joins TRBV7-2 and TRBJ1-1; D is perhaps TRBD1 (6 bases). The CDR3 consists of 17 residues. Between the trimmed V and J ends, which lost 3 bases and 0 bases, there was a span of 17 bases. Germline V CDR1 and CDR2: SGHTA, FQGNSA. CDR3 sequence reads: CASSFKGRQGLNTEAFF. DNA for the CDR3: TGTGCCAGCAGCTTCAAAGGTCGGCAGGGGTTGAACACTGAAGCTTTCTTT.

This chain connects TRBV9 to TRBJ2-5; possible D gene TRBD2, 5 bases. The J call may be mistaken, given a closer DNA end match to TRBJ2-7. In germline, CDR1 is SGDLS, CDR2 YYNGEE. This CDR3 comprises 16 residues. DNA of the CDR3: TGTGCCAGCAGCGTATCGATAGGGAGTGGTAAAGACGAGCAGTACTTC. Its protein is CASSVSIGSGKDEQYF.

This clone came up a few times. This sequence joins TRBV11-2 and TRBJ2-5, with a weak D call TRBD2 (6 bases). CDR1 and CDR2 from the germline V gene are SGHAT and FQNNGV. V dropped 3 bases and J dropped 5 bases, with 13 bases sitting between them. This CDR3 contains 14 residues. The CDR3 DNA reads TGTGCCAGCAGCTTCGGGACTGCAACGGAGACCCAGTACTTC. Translating gives CASSFGTATETQYF.

The J gene is TRBJ2-5, the V gene TRBV4-1; possible D gene TRBD1, 6 bases. Germline V lookup: CDR1 MGHRA, CDR2 YSYEKL. There are 15 residues in the CDR3. V was clipped by 5 bases and J by 5 bases, with 18 bases between them. CDR3 bases: TGCGCCAGCAGCTCAGGGGCTAGTACAGCGGAGACCCAGTACTTC. This sequence encodes CASSSGASTAETQYF.

This clone was seen a few times. Additional DNA sequences in this sample encode the identical CDR3. The gene calls are TRBV14 and TRBJ2-3, with 14 bases fitting TRBD2. J gave up 0 bases and V 1 base, and 6 bases lay outside the gene matches. This CDR3 region has 19 residues. Germline loops: CDR1 SGHDN, CDR2 FVKESK. The CDR3 DNA sequence: TGTGCCAGCAGCCAAGTCGGACTAGCGGGGGGATCTAGCACAGATACGCAGTATTTT. This codes for CASSQVGLAGGSSTDTQYF.

This clone was counted between two and nine times. The V and J genes are TRBV7-6 and TRBJ2-5, with TRBD2 identical over 11 bases. V lost 5 bases and J lost 2; bases outside the gene matches: 4. Germline V lookup: CDR1 SGHVS, CDR2 FNYEAQ. The CDR3 consists of 15 residues. CDR3 DNA sequence: TGTGCCAGCAGCACTAGCGGGGGATGGCAAGAGACCCAGTACTTC. This encodes CASSTSGGWQETQYF.

The chain couples TRBV5-6 to TRBJ2-5, with 10 bases aligning to TRBD1. The J call may be mistaken, given a closer DNA end match to TRBJ2-7. This CDR3 contains 16 residues. CDR1 is SGHDT and CDR2 is YYEEEE in the germline V gene. In DNA form, the CDR3 reads TGTGCCAGCAGCCTTACCGGGACAGGGGCCTACTACGAGCAGTACTTC. This encodes CASSLTGTGAYYEQYF.

J is TRBJ1-3 and V is TRBV29-1, with D perhaps TRBD1 (5 bases). In germline, CDR1 is SQVTM, CDR2 ANQGSEA. The CDR3 totals 14 residues. V was cut by 4 bases and J by 1 base, with 11 bases left in between. CDR3 loop: CSVAAGKSGNTIYF. In nucleotides, the CDR3 is TGCAGCGTTGCCGCAGGGAAGTCTGGAAACACCATATATTTT.

V is TRBV4-3 and J is TRBJ1-1; D gene ambiguous. There are 16 residues in the CDR3. Trimming took 0 bases from V and 1 from J, leaving 12 bases between them. From germline, CDR1 is LGHNA and CDR2 YSLEER. CDR3 bases: TGCGCCAGCAGCCAAGACCTGGACTCCTCGAACACTGAAGCTTTCTTT. It specifies CASSQDLDSSNTEAFF.

The chain joins TRBV12-5 to TRBJ1-1; 7 positions match TRBD1. This CDR3 has 13 amino acids. In germline, CDR1 is LGHNT, CDR2 FRNRAP. V lost 6 bases to trimming and J lost 5 bases; unmatched junction nucleotides: 6. In DNA form, the CDR3 reads TGTGCTAGTGGCCTCGGGACAGTTACTGAAGCTTTCTTT. It translates to CASGLGTVTEAFF.

DNA for the CDR3: TGTGCCAGCAGCTTAGGGGCAGGCCACTCCTACGAGCAGTACTTC. It is translated as CASSLGAGHSYEQYF. The rearrangement uses TRBV11-2 and TRBJ2-7; D gene ambiguous. This CDR3 has 15 amino acids. The V gene lost 1 base and the J gene lost 0 bases, with 10 bases spanning the gap. Germline CDR1 SGHAT, CDR2 FQNNGV.

This clone was observed a few times. J is TRBJ2-1 and V is TRBV9; weak D call: TRBD1 (5 bases). CDR3 length: 16 amino acids. Germline CDR1 and CDR2: SGDLS and YYNGEE. V dropped 0 bases and J dropped 3 bases, with 13 bases sitting between them. CDR3 coding DNA: TGTGCCAGCAGCGTAGCTCAAAACAGGCTCTACAATGAGCAGTTCTTC. It is translated as CASSVAQNRLYNEQFF.

The chain couples TRBV27 to TRBJ1-4; D may be TRBD1 (5 bases). Germline V lookup: CDR1 MNHEY, CDR2 SMNVEV (reference sequence). Trimming took off 2 bases at V and 7 bases at J, with 11 bases between the two ends. This CDR3 is built from 14 residues. CDR3 nucleotide sequence: TGTGCCAGCAGTTTAATTGGGGCAGGTGAAAAACTGTTTTTT. Protein sequence: CASSLIGAGEKLFF.

The rearrangement links TRBV6-5 to TRBJ2-1; 8 bases are a match to TRBD1. The trim removed 4 bases at V and 4 bases at J, leaving 9 bases unmatched. In germline, CDR1 is MNHEY, CDR2 SVGAGI. The CDR3 has 16 amino acids. In nucleotides, the CDR3 is TGTGCCAGCAGTTCCTTCGACAGGGGCTTATACAATGAGCAGTTCTTC. This sequence encodes CASSSFDRGLYNEQFF.

The chain is built from TRBV6-5 and TRBJ2-3, with D unresolved. Germline CDR1 and CDR2: MNHEY and SVGAGI. The germline V and J ends were trimmed by 6 bases and 0 bases, with 13 bases remaining between them. CDR3 size: 15 residues. The chain's CDR3 is CASRPPGTSTDTQYF. The CDR3 coding sequence is TGTGCCAGCAGACCCCCAGGAACTAGCACAGATACGCAGTATTTT.

This chain uses TRBV28 with TRBJ1-2; TRBD1 might be the D (5 bases). CDR1 and CDR2 (germline): MDHEN, SYDVKM. V lost 3 bases and J 7 bases, leaving 9 bases between the germline ends. The CDR3 is 12 amino acids. CDR3 region: CASSFTGSGYTF. CDR3 DNA sequence: TGTGCCAGCAGTTTCACAGGTTCTGGCTACACCTTC.

The J gene is TRBJ2-3, the V gene TRBV7-2; TRBD2 matches at 7 bases. The V gene end was trimmed by 5 bases and the J gene end by 4 bases; junction bases not matched to a gene: 6. This CDR3 has 14 amino acids. The germline V gene has CDR1 SGHTA and CDR2 FQGNSA. DNA for the CDR3: TGTGCCAGCAGCCTGGGGGGGAGAGCAGATACGCAGTATTTT. It translates to CASSLGGRADTQYF.